A selection of T cell receptor beta chains follows, all from one sample in a study of blood T cells in healthy people across ages. TCRdb fed the 5' RACE reads into MiXCR, producing one record per CDR3 protein. The table has 1.5 million to 2 million distinct CDR3 sequences, 30% to 40% seen once; the top ten hold around 11%. The sample taken for sequencing was blood. The receptors originated from a woman between 25 and 40 years old in good health. CDR3s include the opening cysteine and the closing phenylalanine or tryptophan. Fields, in order: J gene, D gene, V gene, clone size, CDR3 DNA, CDR3 protein. The D gene is left open where the match is weak. The size entry is marked missing in some rows and otherwise reads once, few, many or a size class.

j_call: TRBJ2-7
d_call: TRBD1
v_call: TRBV7-8
clone_size: few
cdr3_nt: TGTGCCAGCAGCCCACTGGACAGGGGCTACGAGCAGTACTTC
cdr3_aa: CASSPLDRGYEQYF

j_call: TRBJ2-7
d_call: -
v_call: TRBV27
clone_size: -
cdr3_nt: TGTGCCAGCAGTTTCGCGACAGCCTCCTACGAGCAGTACTTC
cdr3_aa: CASSFATASYEQYF

j_call: TRBJ2-1
d_call: TRBD1
v_call: TRBV4-1
clone_size: many
cdr3_nt: TGCGCCAGCAGCCAACAGGGGGTCGGTGAGCAGTTCTTC
cdr3_aa: CASSQQGVGEQFF

j_call: TRBJ1-1
d_call: TRBD1
v_call: TRBV29-1
clone_size: few
cdr3_nt: TGCAGCGTCAGAGCCGGGACAGCCAACACTGAAGCTTTCTTT
cdr3_aa: CSVRAGTANTEAFF

j_call: TRBJ2-5
d_call: TRBD2
v_call: TRBV20-1
clone_size: -
cdr3_nt: TGCAGTGGTACGGGAGGGAGAGAGACCCAGTACTTC
cdr3_aa: CSGTGGRETQYF

j_call: TRBJ2-7
d_call: -
v_call: TRBV2
clone_size: -
cdr3_nt: TGTGCCAGCAATGGCGCGAACTCCTACGAGCAGTACTTC
cdr3_aa: CASNGANSYEQYF

j_call: TRBJ2-1
d_call: -
v_call: TRBV20-1
clone_size: -
cdr3_nt: TGCAGTGCTAGACGGGGTGGTCGCTCCTACAATGAGCAGTTCTTC
cdr3_aa: CSARRGGRSYNEQFF

j_call: TRBJ2-1
d_call: -
v_call: TRBV6-1
clone_size: few
cdr3_nt: TGTGCCAGCAGTGAAGGGACTATTGGCAATGAGCAGTTCTTC
cdr3_aa: CASSEGTIGNEQFF

j_call: TRBJ2-1
d_call: TRBD2
v_call: TRBV7-9
clone_size: -
cdr3_nt: TGTGCCAGCAGCCTACCCCTAGCGGGGGGGAGGAATGAGCAGTTCTTC
cdr3_aa: CASSLPLAGGRNEQFF

j_call: TRBJ2-5
d_call: TRBD1
v_call: TRBV28
clone_size: -
cdr3_nt: TGTGCCAGCACTCAGGGGGCGACCGGGGAGACCCAGTACTTC
cdr3_aa: CASTQGATGETQYF

j_call: TRBJ2-1
d_call: -
v_call: TRBV4-1
clone_size: -
cdr3_nt: TGCGCCAGCAGCCCCGACTTGTTTACCTACAATGAGCAGTTCTTC
cdr3_aa: CASSPDLFTYNEQFF

j_call: TRBJ2-3
d_call: TRBD1
v_call: TRBV6-5
clone_size: -
cdr3_nt: TGTGCCAGCAGTCCACAGGGGGTAGGTTCGGATACGCAGTATTTT
cdr3_aa: CASSPQGVGSDTQYF

j_call: TRBJ1-1
d_call: TRBD1
v_call: TRBV20-1
clone_size: few
cdr3_nt: TGCAGTGCTCCCCCTGACAGGGCGGGGACTGAAGCTTTCTTT
cdr3_aa: CSAPPDRAGTEAFF

j_call: TRBJ1-2
d_call: -
v_call: TRBV20-1
clone_size: few
cdr3_nt: TGCAGTGCCCGGCGACAGACCTATGGCTACACCTTC
cdr3_aa: CSARRQTYGYTF

j_call: TRBJ2-3
d_call: -
v_call: TRBV29-1
clone_size: few
cdr3_nt: TGCAGCGTGGGGGAGTACCGGAGACCCACAGATACGCAGTATTTT
cdr3_aa: CSVGEYRRPTDTQYF

j_call: TRBJ1-4
d_call: -
v_call: TRBV9
clone_size: few
cdr3_nt: TGTGCCAGCAGCGCCCAGCCCGGGGTTCGGTCAACTAATGAAAAACTGTTTTTT
cdr3_aa: CASSAQPGVRSTNEKLFF